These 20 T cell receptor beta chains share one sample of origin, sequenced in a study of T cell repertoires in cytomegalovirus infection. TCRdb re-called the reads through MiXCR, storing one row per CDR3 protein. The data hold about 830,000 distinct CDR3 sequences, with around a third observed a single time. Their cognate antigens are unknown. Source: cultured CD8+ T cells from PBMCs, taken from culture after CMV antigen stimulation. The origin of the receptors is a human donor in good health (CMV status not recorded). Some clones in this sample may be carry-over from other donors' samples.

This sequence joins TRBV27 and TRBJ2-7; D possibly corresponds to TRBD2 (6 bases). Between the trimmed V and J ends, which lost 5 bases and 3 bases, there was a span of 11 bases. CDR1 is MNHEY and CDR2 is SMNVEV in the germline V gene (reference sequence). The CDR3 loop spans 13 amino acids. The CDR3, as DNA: TGTGCCAGCAGTCGCGGGATTATCTACGAGCAGTACTTC. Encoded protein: CASSRGIIYEQYF.

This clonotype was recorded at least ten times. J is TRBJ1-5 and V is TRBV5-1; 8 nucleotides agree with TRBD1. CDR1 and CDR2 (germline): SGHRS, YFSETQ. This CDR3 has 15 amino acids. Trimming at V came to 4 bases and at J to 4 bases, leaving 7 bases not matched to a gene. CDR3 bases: TGCGCCAGCAGCCCTGGACAGGGCTTAAATCAGCCCCAGCATTTT. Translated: CASSPGQGLNQPQHF.

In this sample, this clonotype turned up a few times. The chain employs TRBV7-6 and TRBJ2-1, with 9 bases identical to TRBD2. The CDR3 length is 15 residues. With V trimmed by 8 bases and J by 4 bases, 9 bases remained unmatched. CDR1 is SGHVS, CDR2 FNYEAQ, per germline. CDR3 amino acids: CASGLSSGVYNEQFF. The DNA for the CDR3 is TGTGCCAGCGGCCTGTCTAGCGGGGTGTACAATGAGCAGTTCTTC.

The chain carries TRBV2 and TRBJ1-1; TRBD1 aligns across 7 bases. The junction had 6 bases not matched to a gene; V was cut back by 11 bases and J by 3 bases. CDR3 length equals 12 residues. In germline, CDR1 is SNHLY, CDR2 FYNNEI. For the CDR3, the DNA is TGTGCCGCGACCACAGGGGACACTGAAGCTTTCTTT. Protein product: CAATTGDTEAFF.

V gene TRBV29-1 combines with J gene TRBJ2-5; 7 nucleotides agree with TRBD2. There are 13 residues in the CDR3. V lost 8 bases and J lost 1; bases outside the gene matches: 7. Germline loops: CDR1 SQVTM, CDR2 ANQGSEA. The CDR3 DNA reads TGCAGCACCACCGGGGGGACCCAAGAGACCCAGTACTTC. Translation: CSTTGGTQETQYF.

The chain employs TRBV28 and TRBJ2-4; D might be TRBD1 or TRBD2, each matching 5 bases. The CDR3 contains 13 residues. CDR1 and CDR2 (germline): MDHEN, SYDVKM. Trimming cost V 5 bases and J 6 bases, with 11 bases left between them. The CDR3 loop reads CASSTSGTNIQYF. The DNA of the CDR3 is TGTGCCAGCAGTACTTCCGGGACAAACATTCAGTACTTC.

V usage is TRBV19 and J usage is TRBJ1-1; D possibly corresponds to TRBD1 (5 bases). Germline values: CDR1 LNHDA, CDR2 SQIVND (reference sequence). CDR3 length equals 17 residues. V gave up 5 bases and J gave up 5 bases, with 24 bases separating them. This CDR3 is CASSHPTLPGPQTEAFF. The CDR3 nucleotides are TGTGCCAGTAGTCACCCGACCCTCCCGGGGCCCCAAACTGAAGCTTTCTTT.

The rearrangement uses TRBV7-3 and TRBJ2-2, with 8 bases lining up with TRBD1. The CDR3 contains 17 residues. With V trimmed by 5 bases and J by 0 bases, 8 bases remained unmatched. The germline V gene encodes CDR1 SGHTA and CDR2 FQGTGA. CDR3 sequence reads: CASSALDRATNTGELFF. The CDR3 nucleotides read TGTGCCAGCAGCGCCTTGGACAGGGCCACGAACACCGGGGAGCTGTTTTTT.

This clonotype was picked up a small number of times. CDR3 in DNA: TGTGCCAGCAGTTCAGGAGCCAGCAAGACCCAGTACTTC. It is translated as CASSSGASKTQYF. The rearrangement uses TRBV6-5 and TRBJ2-5; D uncertain. Looked up from germline, CDR1 is MNHEY and CDR2 is SVGAGI. The CDR3 is 13 residues long. V was cut by 4 bases and J by 6 bases, with 12 bases left in between.

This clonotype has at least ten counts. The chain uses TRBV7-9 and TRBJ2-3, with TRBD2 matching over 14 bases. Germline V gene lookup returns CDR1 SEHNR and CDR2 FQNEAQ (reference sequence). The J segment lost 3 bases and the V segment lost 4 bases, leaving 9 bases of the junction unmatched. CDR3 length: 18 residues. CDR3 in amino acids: CASSSWTSGGSVTDTQYF. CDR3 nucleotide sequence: TGTGCCAGCAGCTCGTGGACTAGCGGGGGGTCGGTTACAGATACGCAGTATTTT.

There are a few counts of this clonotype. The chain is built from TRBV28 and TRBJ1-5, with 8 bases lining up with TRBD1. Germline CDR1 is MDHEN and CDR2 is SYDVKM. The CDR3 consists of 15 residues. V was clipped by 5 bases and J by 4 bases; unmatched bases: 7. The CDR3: CASSKPGQANQPQHF. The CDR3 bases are TGTGCCAGCAGTAAACCGGGACAGGCTAATCAGCCCCAGCATTTT.

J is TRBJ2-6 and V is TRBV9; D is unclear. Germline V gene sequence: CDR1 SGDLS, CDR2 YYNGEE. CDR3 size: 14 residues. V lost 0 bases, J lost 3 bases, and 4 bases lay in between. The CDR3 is CASSVGDGANVLTF. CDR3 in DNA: TGTGCCAGCAGCGTAGGGGATGGGGCCAACGTCCTGACTTTC.

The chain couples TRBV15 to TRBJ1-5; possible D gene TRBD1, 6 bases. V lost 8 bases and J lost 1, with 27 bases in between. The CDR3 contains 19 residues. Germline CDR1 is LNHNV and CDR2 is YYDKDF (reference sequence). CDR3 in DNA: TGTGCCACCGCAGAGCTGATTGGCAGGGGAATTGGAAGCAATCAGCCCCAGCATTTT. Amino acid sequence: CATAELIGRGIGSNQPQHF.

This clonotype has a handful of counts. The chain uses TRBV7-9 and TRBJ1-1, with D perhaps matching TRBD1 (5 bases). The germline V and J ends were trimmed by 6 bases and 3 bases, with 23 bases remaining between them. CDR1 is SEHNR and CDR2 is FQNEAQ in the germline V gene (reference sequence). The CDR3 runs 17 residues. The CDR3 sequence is CASSPGRGFDIHTEAFF. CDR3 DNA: TGTGCCAGCAGTCCCGGTCGGGGGTTCGATATACACACTGAAGCTTTCTTT.

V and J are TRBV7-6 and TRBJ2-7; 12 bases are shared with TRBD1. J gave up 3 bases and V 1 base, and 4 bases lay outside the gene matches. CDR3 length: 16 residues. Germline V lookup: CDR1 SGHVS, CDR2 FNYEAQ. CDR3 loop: CASSLVGQGALYEQYF. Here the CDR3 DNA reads TGTGCCAGCAGCTTAGTGGGACAGGGGGCGCTCTACGAGCAGTACTTC.

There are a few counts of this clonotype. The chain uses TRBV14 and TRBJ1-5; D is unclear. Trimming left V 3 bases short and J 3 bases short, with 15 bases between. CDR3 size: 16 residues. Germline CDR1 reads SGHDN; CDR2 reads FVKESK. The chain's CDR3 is CASSHFLGNINQPQHF. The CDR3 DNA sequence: TGTGCCAGCAGCCATTTCCTGGGGAACATCAATCAGCCCCAGCATTTT.

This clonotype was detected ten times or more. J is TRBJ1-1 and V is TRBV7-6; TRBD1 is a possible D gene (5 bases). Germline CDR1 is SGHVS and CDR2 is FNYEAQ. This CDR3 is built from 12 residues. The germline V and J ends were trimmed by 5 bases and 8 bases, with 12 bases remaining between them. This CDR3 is CASSDTGVEAFF. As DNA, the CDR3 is TGTGCCAGCAGCGACACAGGTGTCGAAGCTTTCTTT.

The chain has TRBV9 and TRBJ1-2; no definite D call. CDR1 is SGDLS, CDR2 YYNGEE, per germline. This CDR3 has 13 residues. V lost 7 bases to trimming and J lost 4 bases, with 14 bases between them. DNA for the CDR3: TGTGCCAGCGGTGAGAGTAGTATCTATGGCTACACCTTC. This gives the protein CASGESSIYGYTF.

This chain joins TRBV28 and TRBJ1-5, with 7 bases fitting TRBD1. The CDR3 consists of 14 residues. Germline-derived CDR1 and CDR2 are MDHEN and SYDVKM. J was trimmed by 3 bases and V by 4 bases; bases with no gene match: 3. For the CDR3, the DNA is TGTGCCAGCAGTTGGACAGGCTACAATCAGCCCCAGCATTTT. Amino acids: CASSWTGYNQPQHF.

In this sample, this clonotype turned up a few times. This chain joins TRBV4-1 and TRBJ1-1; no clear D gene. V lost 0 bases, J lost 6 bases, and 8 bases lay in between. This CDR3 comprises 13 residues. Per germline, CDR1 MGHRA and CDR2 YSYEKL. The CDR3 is CASSQEESAEAFF. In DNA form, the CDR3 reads TGCGCCAGCAGCCAAGAGGAATCAGCTGAAGCTTTCTTT.